The 31 T cell receptor beta chains below all came from one sample that was sequenced in a study of tumor-infiltrating lymphocytes in primary liver carcinoma. The template, roughly 0.45 ug total RNA, yielded TCR beta cDNA made with a constant-region primer. Employing slightly modified ARM-PCR, three nested multiplex PCR rounds were run, and these gave rise to the TCR beta libraries. The opening two PCR rounds, 10 cycles each, paired TRBV1-TRBV30 forward primers with a C-beta reverse primer. TCRdb re-analysed the multiplex PCR reads in MiXCR, keeping a single row per CDR3 protein. In the table there are about 320,000 distinct CDR3 sequences, 50% to 60% of which are singletons. Germline DNA was extracted alongside blood RNA, which was obtained from unsorted whole blood. Material for sequencing was peripheral blood. The receptor set was obtained from a woman aged 25-40 years with primary liver carcinoma and hepatitis B virus infection.

In its sample, this clonotype was seen many times. V gene TRBV29-1 combines with J gene TRBJ2-3, with TRBD2 matching over 7 bases. The CDR3 totals 13 residues. The germline gives CDR1 SQVTM, CDR2 ANQGSEA. V was clipped by 0 bases and J by 3 bases; unmatched bases: 0. The CDR3 DNA reads TGCAGCGTTGAAGAACTAGCGACAGATACGCAGTATTTT. It codes for CSVEELATDTQYF.

This clonotype was counted a single time. One base away lies a much larger clone, so this may be a sequencing read error. The CDR3 DNA is TGTGCCAGCAGTTTCGGGTCCGAATATTCACCCCTCCACTTT. It specifies CASSFGSEYSPLHF. V is TRBV12-3 or TRBV12-4 and J is TRBJ1-6; no clear D. Trimming took off 3 bases at V and 8 bases at J, with 11 bases between the two ends. This CDR3 is 14 amino acids long.

The chain couples TRBV19 to TRBJ1-3; 9 nucleotides agree with TRBD1. Germline CDR1 and CDR2: LNHDA and SQIVND (reference sequence). The CDR3 has 15 residues. V dropped 6 bases and J dropped 0; count of bases not matched to a gene: 3. CDR3 DNA sequence: TGTGCCAGTAGCGGGACAGGGATCTCTGGAAACACCATATATTTT. Its protein product is CASSGTGISGNTIYF.

This clonotype showed up many times. Here the CDR3 reads CASRVTGVAWGTEAFF. In DNA form, the CDR3 reads TGTGCCAGCAGGGTGACAGGGGTCGCCTGGGGCACTGAAGCTTTCTTT. J is TRBJ1-1 and V is TRBV12-3 or TRBV12-4; 8 bases map to TRBD1. The ends lost 6 bases at V and 4 bases at J; junction bases unmatched: 13. The CDR3 runs to 16 residues.

Regarding this clonotype: A much larger clone differs from this one at a single base, so this may be a read error. V is TRBV6-5 and J is TRBJ2-1; D gene uncertain. This CDR3 is 15 amino acids long. CDR1 is MNHEY, CDR2 SVGAGI, per germline. As DNA, the CDR3 is TGTGCCAGCAGTTACTCGCAGGTTAACTACAATGAGCACTTCTTC. The encoded protein is CASSYSQVNYNEHFF.

This clonotype was seen repeatedly, ten times or more. V gene TRBV12-3 or TRBV12-4 combines with J gene TRBJ2-3; 12 nucleotides agree with TRBD2. There are 15 residues in the CDR3. Unmatched junction bases numbered 2, after V lost 3 bases and J lost 4 bases. The CDR3 sequence: CASSLTSGSADTQYF. The CDR3, as DNA: TGTGCCAGCAGTTTGACTAGCGGGAGCGCAGATACGCAGTATTTT.

J is TRBJ1-1 and V is TRBV5-4; D possibly corresponds to TRBD1 (5 bases). Germline-derived CDR1 and CDR2 are SGHNT and YYREEE (reference sequence). The CDR3 has 14 amino acids. The ends were cut back, 0 bases at V and 4 bases at J, with 10 bases in the middle. The CDR3 here is CASSLDRGSTEAFF. In DNA form, the CDR3 reads TGTGCCAGCAGCTTGGACCGGGGGAGCACTGAAGCTTTCTTT.

On this clonotype: It may be a read error: a sequence one base away is much more abundant. This sequence joins TRBV11-2 and TRBJ2-5; D is unclear. Germline assignment: CDR1 SGHAT and CDR2 FQNNGV. V lost 5 bases, J lost 3 bases, and 22 bases lay in between. The CDR3 runs to 17 residues. CDR3 region: CASSREQDLLPEETQYF. The CDR3 nucleotides read TGTGCCAGCAGCCGAGAGCAGGACCTTCTTCCGGAAGAGACCCAGTACTTC.

The V and J genes are TRBV12-3 or TRBV12-4 and TRBJ1-1; D uncertain. The CDR3 is 15 amino acids. V shed 8 bases and J shed 1 base, with 17 bases lying between them. The CDR3 sequence: CASGQSGRQNTEAFF. CDR3 sequence (DNA): TGTGCCAGCGGTCAGAGCGGCAGACAGAACACTGAAGCTTTCTTT.

On this clonotype: At one end, the junction sequence differs from germline, possibly due to a read error. This chain's CDR3 is CANSSRQGTGYTF. CDR3 bases: TGTGCCAACAGCTCACGACAGGGGACTGGCTACACCTTC. The rearrangement links TRBV7-3 to TRBJ1-2; 8 nucleotides match TRBD1. The CDR3 runs to 13 residues. Germline loops: CDR1 SGHTA, CDR2 FQGTGA.

This clonotype occurred many times. The CDR3 region is CASSRSGSSYEQYF. The CDR3 nucleotides read TGTGCCAGCAGCCGTAGCGGGAGCTCCTACGAGCAGTACTTC. The chain recombines TRBV6-5 with TRBJ2-7; 9 bases line up with TRBD2. Germline V gene lookup returns CDR1 MNHEY and CDR2 SVGAGI. Trimming cost V 6 bases and J 0 bases; bases outside gene matches: 3. The CDR3 is 14 amino acids.

This clonotype appeared a single time. One end of the junction does not line up with germline, which may come from a read error. This sequence joins TRBV11-2 and TRBJ2-2; tentatively, D is TRBD1 or TRBD2 (5 bases each). CDR3 length: 14 residues. Germline V CDR1 and CDR2: SGHAT, FQNNGV. CDR3 sequence (DNA): TGCGCCAGCAGGGCGGGTCTAGAGACCGGGGAGCCGTTTTTT. This sequence encodes CASRAGLETGEPFF.

The chain couples TRBV4-2 to TRBJ1-2; the D gene is possibly TRBD1 (5 bases). From germline, CDR1 is LGHNA and CDR2 YNFKEQ. V lost 2 bases and J 6 bases, leaving 16 bases between the germline ends. The length of the CDR3 is 15 residues. CDR3 DNA: TGTGCCAGCAGCCAATGTCAGGGCCCGAACCATGGCTACACCTTC. This gives the protein CASSQCQGPNHGYTF.

Comments on this clonotype: A much larger clone differs from this one at a single base, so this may be a read error. V is TRBV4-2 and J is TRBJ2-2; D not resolved. Between the trimmed V and J ends, which lost 5 bases and 3 bases, there was a span of 10 bases. CDR3 length: 14 amino acids. CDR1 and CDR2 from the germline V gene are LGHNA and YNFKEQ. The CDR3 sequence is CASSTLPYTGELFF. DNA of the CDR3: TGTGCCAGCAGCACCTTACCATACACCGGGGAGCTGTTTTTT.

This rearrangement joins TRBV6-5 to TRBJ2-7; 8 bases agree with TRBD1. Unmatched junction bases numbered 10, after V lost 5 bases and J lost 1 base. Germline V gene data show CDR1 as MNHEY and CDR2 as SVGAGI. This CDR3 comprises 16 residues. For the CDR3, the DNA is TGTGCCAGCAGTCCATCTCAGACAGGGGAATCCTACGAGCAGTACTTC. Translating gives CASSPSQTGESYEQYF.

A remark on this clonotype: One end of the junction is discordant with germline, which a read error may explain. The CDR3 coding sequence is TGTGCCAACAGCCCCCGACAAGGAAGCGGCTACACCTTT. Its protein is CANSPRQGSGYTF. The chain joins TRBV11-2 to TRBJ1-2; D ambiguous. Germline values: CDR1 SGHAT, CDR2 FQNNGV. The CDR3 consists of 13 residues. Using reference TRBV11-2 and TRBJ1-2 for the parts outside the CDR3, the full variable domain is EAGVAQSPRYKIIEKRQSVAFWCNPISGHATLYWYQQILGQGPKLLIQFQNNGVVDDSQLPKDRFSAERLKGVDSTLKIQPAKLEDSAVYLCANSPRQGSGYTFGSGTRLTVV.

This clonotype was found once. DNA of the CDR3: TGTGCCAGCAGCTCGTCGGGTTCAACACCTGAAGCTTTCTTT. Amino acids: CASSSSGSTPEAFF. The chain carries TRBV5-4 and TRBJ1-1; D ambiguous. The germline V gene encodes CDR1 SGHNT and CDR2 YYREEE (reference sequence). The V end was cut by 3 bases, the J end by 6 bases, with 15 bases between. There are 14 residues in the CDR3.

This clonotype was detected once. Being one base from a much bigger clone, this may be a read error. V usage is TRBV29-1 and J usage is TRBJ1-5; weak D call: TRBD1 (5 bases). The V end lost 4 bases, the J end lost 9 bases, and 16 bases lay between the germline ends. The CDR3 spans 13 residues. The V gene's germline CDR1 is SQVTM and CDR2 ANQGSEA. The CDR3 protein is CSVGVGGGSPQHF. The CDR3 nucleotides read TGCAGCGTTGGGGTGGGCGGGGGTTCGCCCCAGCATTTT.

About this clonotype itself: Because the CDR3 is missing its conserved closing phenylalanine or tryptophan, this is likely a read error. This chain links TRBV7-9 with TRBJ1-1; possible D gene TRBD1, 5 bases. Germline CDR1 is SEHNR and CDR2 is FQNEAQ (reference sequence). V shed 4 bases and J shed 4 bases, with 10 bases lying between them. The CDR3 runs to 13 residues. CDR3 bases: TGTGCCAGCAGCTCCCAGGGAGGCACTGAAGCTTTCTCT. Its translation is CASSSQGGTEAFS.

On this clonotype: It is likely a read error, because the conserved phenylalanine at the end of the CDR3 is missing. V is TRBV10-3 and J is TRBJ1-2; no definite D call. The CDR3 is 15 amino acids. Germline V lookup: CDR1 ENHRY, CDR2 SYGVKD. This CDR3 is CANSDPGYSNYVYTS. CDR3 DNA sequence: TGTGCCAACAGTGATCCCGGTTACTCTAACTATGTCTACACCTCC.

Points on this clonotype: The CDR3 ends on some other residue instead of the conserved phenylalanine or tryptophan, so this is likely a read error. The rearrangement links TRBV6-2 or TRBV6-3 to TRBJ2-1, with 8 bases matching TRBD1. The CDR3 runs to 13 residues. V was pared by 6 bases and J by 6 bases, with 4 bases of the junction left unmatched. The germline V gene encodes CDR1 MNHEY and CDR2 SVGEGT. The CDR3 coding sequence is TGTGCCAGCAGGGCAGGGGGCGTCAATGAGCAGTTCTTG. Translation: CASRAGGVNEQFL.

The V and J genes are TRBV20-1 and TRBJ2-1, with 9 positions matching TRBD1. The ends lost 3 bases at V and 7 bases at J; junction bases unmatched: 13. In germline, CDR1 is DFQATT, CDR2 SNEGSKA (reference sequence). This CDR3 spans 16 amino acids. CDR3: CSASLGRGTGLNEQFF. The DNA for the CDR3 is TGCAGTGCTAGCTTGGGGAGGGGGACAGGGTTAAATGAGCAGTTCTTC.

Remarks on this clonotype: Germline and junction disagree at one end, which may indicate a read error. The chain carries TRBV5-5 and TRBJ1-4; D remains unclear. In germline, CDR1 is SGHKS, CDR2 YYEKEE (reference sequence). The CDR3 covers 12 residues. This chain's CDR3 is CAGSSVNEKLFF. The CDR3 DNA reads as TGTGCCGGCAGCTCTGTCAATGAAAAACTGTTTTTT.

With respect to this clonotype: This may stem from a read error, because a much larger clone lies one nucleotide away. Written as DNA, the CDR3 is TGTGCCATCAGCTCCCCCCCCGTCACAGATACGCAGTATTTT. Its translation: CAISSPPVTDTQYF. The chain is built from TRBV7-8 and TRBJ2-3; D remains ambiguous. The length of the CDR3 is 14 residues. The V gene's germline CDR1 is SGHVS and CDR2 FQNEAQ.

The rearrangement links TRBV6-2 or TRBV6-3 to TRBJ2-7; D ambiguous. The CDR3 sequence is 11 residues long. CDR1 MNHEY and CDR2 SVGEGT come from the germline V gene. V was cut by 7 bases and J by 6 bases, with 10 bases left in between. This CDR3 reads CASTTVGEQYF. The DNA of the CDR3 is TGTGCCAGCACTACAGTAGGCGAGCAGTACTTC.

On this clonotype itself: This may be a read error: a much more frequent sequence differs by one nucleotide. The chain is built from TRBV6-2 or TRBV6-3 and TRBJ2-2; 8 nucleotides match TRBD2. CDR1 MNHEY and CDR2 SVGEGT come from the germline V gene. The CDR3 is made up of 16 amino acids. The CDR3 here is CASSASGSVYTGKLFF. The CDR3 nucleotides read TGTGCCAGCAGTGCCAGCGGGAGTGTGTACACCGGGAAGCTGTTTTTT.

The chain joins TRBV5-4 to TRBJ1-3; a possible D gene is TRBD1 (5 bases). Germline V gene lookup returns CDR1 SGHNT and CDR2 YYREEE (reference sequence). The CDR3 runs to 15 residues. Trimming took off 4 bases at V and 3 bases at J, with 14 bases between the two ends. For the CDR3, the DNA is TGTGCCAGCAGCGTTGACGGGGACGGTGGAAACACCATATATTTT. Encoded protein: CASSVDGDGGNTIYF.

A note on this clonotype: One end of the junction fails to match germline, which may point to a read error. The chain couples TRBV11-2 to TRBJ2-1; a weak D match, TRBD2 (5 bases). Germline-derived CDR1 and CDR2 are SGHAT and FQNNGV. The CDR3 covers 19 residues. The CDR3 nucleotides read TGTGCCAGCAGCTCGCTTCAACAAGCGGCCTTGGGGTCTTACAATGAACAGTTCTTC. Translating gives CASSSLQQAALGSYNEQFF.

This clonotype was seen once. The junction departs from germline at one end; a sequencing error may be responsible. V and J are TRBV11-2 and TRBJ2-7; tentatively, D is TRBD2 (6 bases). Germline lookup yields CDR1 SGHAT and CDR2 FQNNGV. The CDR3 contains 15 residues. The CDR3 loop is CPSTVAGLNSYEQYF. The DNA of the CDR3 is TGTCCCAGCACCGTCGCGGGACTTAACTCCTACGAGCAGTACTTC.

On this clonotype itself: This may come from a read error, since a much larger clone is one base off. The chain carries TRBV6-5 and TRBJ1-6; 7 bases match TRBD1. Germline V gene sequence: CDR1 MNHEY, CDR2 SVGAGI. The junction had 8 bases not matched to a gene; V was cut back by 5 bases and J by 7 bases. CDR3 length: 15 residues. CDR3 region: CASSPRDRGNSPLHF. The CDR3 DNA reads as TGTGCCAGCAGTCCCCGGGACAGAGGAAATTCACCCCTCCACTTT.

Ten or more counts support this clonotype. The chain employs TRBV6-1 and TRBJ2-6; D uncertain. From germline, CDR1 is MNHNS and CDR2 SASEGT. The CDR3 consists of 12 residues. Trimming shortened V by 7 bases and J by 10 bases, and 11 bases separated the two germline ends. The CDR3 nucleotides read TGTGCCAGCATTTATGGGCAGAACGTCCTGACTTTC. It specifies CASIYGQNVLTF.